This T cell receptor (beta chain) was recorded in a study of CD8 T cells in Susac syndrome (dated by TCRdb to between 2018 and 2021). Broadly, across the study: Whether CD8+ T cell activation and differentiation in Susac syndrome was antigen driven was tested using repertoire sequencing. The study compared CD8+ T cell repertoire clonality among 11 to 12 healthy donors, about 14 Susac syndrome patients and approximately 16 multiple sclerosis patients.

With respect to this clonotype: The antigen it binds to is not known. No much larger clone is present one base from it, and per-base qualities are unavailable.

Overall study outcomes, separate from this receptor: The TCR sequencing and HLA analysis was acknowledged to have included a relatively small number of individuals.

Peripheral blood CD8+ and CD4+ T cells from healthy donors, Susac syndrome patients and multiple sclerosis patients were profiled by high-throughput TCR beta sequencing. Treatment-naive patients with stable or active relapsing-remitting disease fulfilling revised McDonald criteria were used as multiple sclerosis controls. Bulk CD8+ and CD4+ T cells were purified by magnetic negative isolation, while CD8+ TEMRA cells were enriched using FACS. Blood was collected in EDTA tubes and processed within 24 hours, with PBMCs isolated through density gradient centrifugation. PBMCs intended for TCR sequencing were frozen in liquid nitrogen and were later thawed in a 37 degrees C water bath. Purity of sorted or isolated CD4+, CD8+ and CD8+ TEMRA cells was at least 90%. The CDR3 sequence holds 13 residues, the cysteine and phenylalanine included. Only CDR3 DNA is held: 39 bases, read in frame from base 1. The V and J ends are trimmed by 2 bases and 6 bases, leaving 7 bases between them. The germline V gene specifies MNHEY as CDR1 and SVGAGI as CDR2.

RNA was extracted using the RNeasy kit, and about 0.5 to 1 microgram was reverse transcribed with random hexamers. The immunoSEQ multiplex PCR assay, covering 54 Vbeta and 13 Jbeta segments, was used to amplify TCR beta CDR3 regions. To correct PCR amplification bias, a synthetic template baseline was used for both primer optimization and computational correction. As for the original processing: Reads were annotated to V, D and J genes according to IMGT and were analyzed with immunoSEQ Analyzer, with only productive sequences retained. To calculate clonality, Shannon entropy was normalized by log2 of the number of productive unique sequences and then subtracted from one. For each patient and control, public and private clones were evaluated within the 100 most prevalent clones. Clones were defined as Susac-specific when absent from the healthy and MS cohorts, from 1,000 to 1,100 published viral clones and from other ImmuneACCESS disease sequences. TCRdb reprocessed the public reads (quality trimming at Q25 with fastp, clone calling with MiXCR) and kept in-frame beta chains. Each record represents a unique CDR3 protein, reported with the most common genes and DNA among its rows. TCRdb's processing, not the authors', yielded these V and J calls. A total of about 300,000 distinct CDR3 sequences appear in this sample, around 91% of them only once. The ten largest make up about 0.17% of the sample.

The sample taken for sequencing was CD8+ T cells from PBMCs. This sequence originates from a human donor with multiple sclerosis. This chain joins TRBV6-5 to TRBJ2-2; no D gene can be assigned with confidence. In nucleotide form, the sequence is TGTGCCAGCAGTTACGTGGCGTCCGGGGAGCTGTTTTTT. This encodes CASSYVASGELFF.